The T cell receptor (beta chain) under discussion was sequenced for a study of post-analysis software for immune sequencing data. Included in the TCR beta cDNA libraries were unique molecular identifiers. T cells numbering roughly 1 to 10 million yielded some 500,000 cDNA molecules. TCRdb reprocessed the PCR reads with MiXCR, giving one entry per CDR3 protein. The repertoire holds hundreds of thousands of distinct CDR3 sequences, 55% to 70% seen once, with roughly 10% in the top ten. The V end lost 3 bases, the J end lost 5 bases, and 17 bases lay between the germline ends. Germline-derived CDR1 and CDR2 are LGHNA and YNFKEQ. This CDR3 is 16 amino acids long. Concerning this clonotype itself: Its antigen is currently unknown.

Study outcomes and limitations: In multiple sclerosis, normalized Chao1 diversity was significantly below that of controls. The five TRBV segments detected at higher frequency in patients than in controls included TRBV5-6, TRBV5-1 and TRBV20-1. Under the F measure, samples that were prepared in one batch clustered strongly together.

The TCR sequence derives from a girl aged 2-10 years with multiple sclerosis. The chain joins TRBV4-2 to TRBJ2-1, with D uncertain. Sequencing was performed on blood. In DNA form, the CDR3 reads TGTGCCAGCAGCCATCCAAAGGGTTTATCAGACAATGAGCAGTTCTTC. This translates into CASSHPKGLSDNEQFF.